One and the same sample provided the 2 T cell receptor beta chains below, sequenced in a study of blood T cell repertoires in COVID-19. This table comes from immunoSEQ multiplex PCR, and its TCRdb copy is limited to in-frame clones, with some not included. The data show 75,000 to 85,000 clones, around 82% seen once. Sample: peripheral blood. Receptors originate from a human donor in a cohort sampled during active COVID-19.

The chain couples TRBV2 to TRBJ2-5, with D uncertain. This CDR3 is 11 amino acids long. V lost 6 bases and J lost 5, with 7 bases in between. The germline V gene encodes CDR1 SNHLY and CDR2 FYNNEI. Here the CDR3 DNA reads TGTGCCAGCAGGATTCGGGAGACCCAGTACTTC. It translates to CASRIRETQYF.

V usage is TRBV19 and J usage is TRBJ1-2; 10 bases are a match to TRBD1. The CDR3 has 12 amino acids. Germline CDR1 reads LNHDA; CDR2 reads SQIVND (reference sequence). With V trimmed by 6 bases and J by 10 bases, 5 bases remained unmatched. The CDR3 DNA follows: TGTGCCAGTAGGGGGACAGGGGCAGCCTACACCTTC. Protein sequence: CASRGTGAAYTF.